The clone carrying this T cell receptor beta chain was counted many times. This entry is derived from a study of T cells of healthy individuals. Germline V CDR1 and CDR2: SGHRS, YFSETQ. The germline V and J ends were trimmed by 4 bases and 4 bases, with 10 bases remaining between them. CDR3 size: 13 residues. TCRdb re-derived calls from the 5' RACE reads in MiXCR, one entry per CDR3 protein. The sample shows about 57,000 distinct CDR3 sequences, roughly 16% of them seen only once. This chain uses TRBV5-1 with TRBJ2-3, with D maybe TRBD1 (6 bases). The sequence came from a human donor in good health. CDR3 sequence: CASSQTGSDTQYF. Here the CDR3 DNA reads TGCGCCAGCAGCCAAACAGGGTCAGATACGCAGTATTTT. Complete variable domain (other parts from reference TRBV5-1 and TRBJ2-3): KAGVTQTPRYLIKTRGQQVTLSCSPISGHRSVSWYQQTPGQGLQFLFEYFSETQRNKGNFPGRFSGRQFSNSRSEMNVSTLELGDSALYLCASSQTGSDTQYFGPGTRLTVL.